This TCR beta chain originates from a study of blood T cell repertoires in COVID-19. TCRdb keeps only in-frame clones here, not all; method: immunoSEQ multiplex PCR. The sample lists about 130,000 clones, about 70% occurring once. The CDR3 runs to 14 residues. The V gene's germline CDR1 is KGHDR and CDR2 SFDVKD. J lost 7 bases, V lost 4 bases, and 5 bases had no gene match. This sequence originates from a man aged 55 to 70 with acute or convalescent COVID-19. Sequenced input: peripheral blood. The chain couples TRBV24-1 to TRBJ1-2; the match to TRBD1 covers 10 bases. The CDR3 DNA is TGTGCCACCAGTGAGGGACAGGGGATCTCTGGCTACACCTTC. Its translation: CATSEGQGISGYTF.